Below, 21 T cell receptor beta chains from the same sample are listed, as sequenced in a study of glioma-infiltrating T cells after dendritic cell vaccination. Sequenced by immunoSEQ multiplex PCR; TCRdb stores in-frame clones only, minus some. This table has tens of thousands of clones, approximately 87% appearing once. Sample: blood, taken before dendritic cell vaccination. The receptor set was obtained from a human donor with glioblastoma.

This clone was seen a few times. This chain connects TRBV7-2 to TRBJ2-5; 12 bases line up with TRBD2. The closer fit of TRBJ2-7 to the DNA end suggests the J call may be wrong. Per the germline V gene, CDR1 is SGHTA and CDR2 is FQGNSA. This CDR3 is 16 amino acids long. The CDR3 bases are TGTGCCAGCAGCTCGGGACCCGGGACTAGCGGGTACGAGCAGTACTTC. Translated: CASSSGPGTSGYEQYF.

This chain connects TRBV5-1 to TRBJ2-1; 7 bases are a match to TRBD2. After removal of 0 bases from V and 5 bases from J, the junction contained 5 bases not matched to a gene. Germline V gene lookup returns CDR1 SGHRS and CDR2 YFSETQ. The CDR3 runs to 15 residues. CDR3 region: CASSLVASGNNEQFF. CDR3 DNA sequence: TGCGCCAGCAGCTTGGTGGCTAGCGGTAACAATGAGCAGTTCTTC.

The chain joins TRBV6-1 to TRBJ2-2, with 8 nucleotides matching TRBD1. The germline V gene has CDR1 MNHNS and CDR2 SASEGT. The length of the CDR3 is 14 residues. V dropped 6 bases and J dropped 6; count of bases not matched to a gene: 6. CDR3 DNA: TGTGCCAGCAGAGGACAGGGCATCGCCGGGGAGCTGTTTTTT. Translating gives CASRGQGIAGELFF.

This clone was observed once. The genes are TRBV9 and TRBJ2-3, with 11 bases aligning to TRBD2. Germline values: CDR1 SGDLS, CDR2 YYNGEE. The CDR3 totals 15 residues. The junction had 1 base not matched to a gene; V was cut back by 2 bases and J by 2 bases. The CDR3 is CASSVTSGTTDTQYF. CDR3 nucleotide sequence: TGTGCCAGCAGCGTGACTAGCGGGACCACAGATACGCAGTATTTT. Full variable domain (rest looked up from reference TRBV9 and TRBJ2-3): DSGVTQTPKHLITATGQRVTLRCSPRSGDLSVYWYQQSLDQGLQFLIQYYNGEERAKGNILERFSAQQFPDLHSELNLSSLELGDSALYFCASSVTSGTTDTQYFGPGTRLTVL.

This clone was recorded at least ten times. The chain carries TRBV7-9 and TRBJ2-2, with 8 positions matching TRBD1. Germline CDR1 is SEHNR and CDR2 is FQNEAQ (reference sequence). The CDR3 consists of 16 residues. The V gene end was trimmed by 4 bases and the J gene end by 5 bases; junction bases not matched to a gene: 9. The CDR3 coding sequence is TGTGCCAGCAGCTCCGACAGGGGAGGTTGGACCGGGGAGCTGTTTTTT. It specifies CASSSDRGGWTGELFF.

The V and J genes are TRBV7-8 and TRBJ2-1, with 12 nucleotides matching TRBD2. Trimming cost V 6 bases and J 9 bases; bases outside gene matches: 9. Germline loops: CDR1 SGHVS, CDR2 FQNEAQ. The CDR3 is 15 residues long. The CDR3 protein is CASSSLAGGPGEQFF. The CDR3 bases are TGTGCCAGCAGTTCTCTAGCGGGGGGGCCCGGTGAGCAGTTCTTC. The full variable domain, its missing parts supplied by reference TRBV7-8 and TRBJ2-1, is GAGVSQSPRYKVAKRGQDVALRCDPISGHVSLFWYQQALGQGPEFLTYFQNEAQLDKSGLPSDRFFAERPEGSVSTLKIQRTQQEDSAVYLCASSSLAGGPGEQFFGPGTRLTVL.

The V call is TRBV6-5, the J call TRBJ2-5; 8 bases are shared with TRBD1. The J call is uncertain, as TRBJ2-7 better fits the DNA end. The CDR3 is made up of 12 amino acids. Germline V gene lookup returns CDR1 MNHEY and CDR2 SVGAGI. The CDR3 sequence is CASTPGGHEQYF. In DNA form, the CDR3 reads TGTGCCAGTACCCCAGGGGGCCACGAGCAGTACTTC.

The chain employs TRBV2 and TRBJ1-2, with D perhaps matching TRBD1 (5 bases). Germline V CDR1 and CDR2: SNHLY, FYNNEI. Trimming cost V 5 bases and J 5 bases, with 21 bases left between them. The CDR3 consists of 16 residues. The CDR3 here is CASSPSYSWGGYGYTF. The CDR3 DNA sequence: TGTGCCAGCAGTCCTTCGTATTCGTGGGGCGGATATGGCTACACCTTC.

The V gene is TRBV9, the J gene TRBJ2-7, with D perhaps TRBD2 (6 bases). CDR1 and CDR2 from the germline V gene are SGDLS and YYNGEE. V lost 0 bases and J lost 4, with 11 bases in between. This CDR3 is built from 14 residues. The CDR3 nucleotides read TGTGCCAGCAGCGTAGAGGAGGGGTGGTACGAGCAGTACTTC. It codes for CASSVEEGWYEQYF.

The rearrangement links TRBV27 to TRBJ1-6; 8 bases map to TRBD1. V lost 4 bases to trimming and J lost 0 bases; unmatched junction nucleotides: 11. CDR1 is MNHEY, CDR2 SMNVEV, per germline (reference sequence). This CDR3 contains 19 residues. The CDR3 coding sequence is TGTGCCAGCAGTTCCAACAGGGGGGATATTAGCTCCTATAATTCACCCCTCCACTTT. Translation gives CASSSNRGDISSYNSPLHF.

The rearrangement uses TRBV5-1 and TRBJ1-2; 8 nucleotides align to TRBD1. Germline values: CDR1 SGHRS, CDR2 YFSETQ. This CDR3 spans 13 amino acids. The V segment lost 4 bases and the J segment 7 bases; nucleotides outside the gene matches: 6. This CDR3 reads CASSPETGAGYTF. The CDR3 coding sequence is TGCGCCAGCAGCCCGGAGACAGGGGCTGGCTACACCTTC.

The rearrangement uses TRBV2 and TRBJ1-5; D gene uncertain. The V end lost 7 bases, the J end lost 3 bases, and 13 bases lay between the germline ends. Germline CDR1 reads SNHLY; CDR2 reads FYNNEI. This CDR3 is built from 14 residues. As DNA, the CDR3 is TGTGCCAGCAAGGAGACCAGCCTCAATCAGCCCCAGCATTTT. Its translation: CASKETSLNQPQHF.

J is TRBJ1-1 and V is TRBV7-9; TRBD1 aligns across 7 bases. The CDR3 is 15 residues long. Losses at the gene ends were 2 bases for V and 5 bases for J; bases not matched to a gene: 8. Per germline, CDR1 SEHNR and CDR2 FQNEAQ (reference sequence). The CDR3 loop reads CASSLLLRGHTEAFF. The CDR3 bases are TGTGCCAGCAGCTTACTTTTGAGGGGGCATACTGAAGCTTTCTTT. The variable domain in full, with the rest retrieved from reference TRBV7-9 and TRBJ1-1, is DTGVSQNPRHKITKRGQNVTFRCDPISEHNRLYWYRQTLGQGPEFLTYFQNEAQLEKSRLLSDRFSAERPKGSFSTLEIQRTEQGDSAMYLCASSLLLRGHTEAFFGQGTRLTVV.

The chain is built from TRBV4-2 and TRBJ1-4, with 10 bases matching TRBD1. CDR3 length: 15 residues. V lost 5 bases, J lost 7 bases, and 7 bases stayed unmatched. Germline CDR1 and CDR2: LGHNA and YNFKEQ. This CDR3 is CASSYWTGGTEKLFF. CDR3 coding DNA: TGTGCCAGCAGCTATTGGACAGGGGGGACTGAAAAACTGTTTTTT.

This sequence joins TRBV28 and TRBJ1-4; weak D call: TRBD1 (5 bases). With 3 bases removed from V and 7 bases from J, the gap between germline ends came to 12 bases. This CDR3 contains 14 residues. Germline assignment: CDR1 MDHEN and CDR2 SYDVKM. The CDR3 is CASSLFREGEKLFF. CDR3 nucleotides: TGTGCCAGCAGTTTGTTCAGGGAAGGTGAAAAACTGTTTTTT.

With respect to this clone: The sample holds other DNA sequences that translate to the same CDR3. The rearrangement uses TRBV11-2 and TRBJ1-2; D is uncertain. The CDR3 loop spans 12 amino acids. Trimming shortened V by 8 bases and J by 2 bases, and 9 bases separated the two germline ends. Germline CDR1 is SGHAT and CDR2 is FQNNGV. CDR3 DNA: TGTGCCAGCTCGCAGCGAAACTATGGCTACACCTTC. This translates into CASSQRNYGYTF.

The J gene is TRBJ1-4, the V gene TRBV7-9; D may be TRBD1 (5 bases). V shed 4 bases and J shed 5 bases, with 11 bases lying between them. The CDR3 sequence is 14 residues long. In germline, CDR1 is SEHNR, CDR2 FQNEAQ (reference sequence). The CDR3 region is CASSSPGGNEKLFF. Written as DNA, the CDR3 is TGTGCCAGCAGCTCGCCCGGGGGGAATGAAAAACTGTTTTTT.

The chain uses TRBV29-1 and TRBJ1-2; TRBD1 aligns across 10 bases. V gave up 1 base and J gave up 9 bases; unmatched junction bases: 8. Germline values: CDR1 SQVTM, CDR2 ANQGSEA. The CDR3 is 14 residues long. In DNA form, the CDR3 reads TGCAGCGTTGAAGTAGACAGGGGGCCGCATAGCTACACCTTC. This sequence encodes CSVEVDRGPHSYTF. The full variable domain, rest sourced from reference TRBV29-1 and TRBJ1-2, is SAVISQKPSRDICQRGTSLTIQCQVDSQVTMMFWYRQQPGQSLTLIATANQGSEATYESGFVIDKFPISRPNLTFSTLTVSNMSPEDSSIYLCSVEVDRGPHSYTFGSGTRLTVV.

In its sample, this clone was seen once. The CDR3 nucleotides read TGTGCCAGCAGCTTTAACCGGGACAGGGAGAGCTATGGCTACACCTTC. Encoded protein: CASSFNRDRESYGYTF. J is TRBJ1-2 and V is TRBV11-3; 9 bases are shared with TRBD1. The CDR3 covers 16 residues. Per the germline V gene, CDR1 is SGHNT and CDR2 is YENEEA. The V and J ends lost 3 bases and 4 bases, in that order; junction bases with no gene match: 9.

The chain is built from TRBV5-1 and TRBJ1-4, with D maybe TRBD1 (5 bases). Germline CDR1 is SGHRS and CDR2 is YFSETQ. V was cut by 1 base and J by 4 bases, with 14 bases left in between. The CDR3 contains 16 residues. The CDR3 protein is CASSLSGGRGNEKLFF. The CDR3 DNA reads TGCGCCAGCAGCTTGTCCGGGGGGAGGGGTAATGAAAAACTGTTTTTT.

This chain joins TRBV18 and TRBJ1-6, with D tentatively TRBD1 (6 bases). V gave up 3 bases and J gave up 7 bases, with 16 bases separating them. There are 16 residues in the CDR3. Germline assignment: CDR1 KGHSH and CDR2 LQKENI. The CDR3, as DNA: TGTGCCAGCTCACCCTACAGGGATCCGCCGAATTCACCCCTCCACTTT. Translated: CASSPYRDPPNSPLHF.